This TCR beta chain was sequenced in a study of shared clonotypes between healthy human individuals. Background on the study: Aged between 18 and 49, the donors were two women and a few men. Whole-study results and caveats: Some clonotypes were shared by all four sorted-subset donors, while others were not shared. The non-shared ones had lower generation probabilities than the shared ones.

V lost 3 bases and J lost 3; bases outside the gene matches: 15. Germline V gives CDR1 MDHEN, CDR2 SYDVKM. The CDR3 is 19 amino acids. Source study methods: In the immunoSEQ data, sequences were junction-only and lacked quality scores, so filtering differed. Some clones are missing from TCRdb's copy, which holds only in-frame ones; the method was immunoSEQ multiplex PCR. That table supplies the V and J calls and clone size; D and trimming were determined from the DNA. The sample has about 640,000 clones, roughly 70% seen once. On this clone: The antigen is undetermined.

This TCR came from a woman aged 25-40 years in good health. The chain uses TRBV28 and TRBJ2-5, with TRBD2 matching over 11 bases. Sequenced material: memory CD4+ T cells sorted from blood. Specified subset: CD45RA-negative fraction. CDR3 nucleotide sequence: TGTGCCAGCAGTTTGGTCGGGGATTTTGGACTAGCGGGCAAAGAGACCCAGTACTTC. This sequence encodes CASSLVGDFGLAGKETQYF. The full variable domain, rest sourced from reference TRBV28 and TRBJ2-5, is DVKVTQSSRYLVKRTGEKVFLECVQDMDHENMFWYRQDPGLGLRLIYFSYDVKMKEKGDIPEGYSVSREKKERFSLILESASTNQTSMYLCASSLVGDFGLAGKETQYFGPGTRLLVL.